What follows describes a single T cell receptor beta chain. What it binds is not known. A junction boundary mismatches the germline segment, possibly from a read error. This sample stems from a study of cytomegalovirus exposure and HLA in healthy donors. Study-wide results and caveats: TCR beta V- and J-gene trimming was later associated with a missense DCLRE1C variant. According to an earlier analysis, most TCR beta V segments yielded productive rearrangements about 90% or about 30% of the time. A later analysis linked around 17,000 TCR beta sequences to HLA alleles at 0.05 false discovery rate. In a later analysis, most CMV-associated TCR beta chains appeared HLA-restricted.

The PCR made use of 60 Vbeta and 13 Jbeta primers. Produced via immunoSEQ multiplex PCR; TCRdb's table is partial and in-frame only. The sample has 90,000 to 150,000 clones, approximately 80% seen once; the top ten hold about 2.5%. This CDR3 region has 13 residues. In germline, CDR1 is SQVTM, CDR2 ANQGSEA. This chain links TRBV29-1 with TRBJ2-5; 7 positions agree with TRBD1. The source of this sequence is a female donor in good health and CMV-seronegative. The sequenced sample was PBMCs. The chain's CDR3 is CSVMGQTREAQYF. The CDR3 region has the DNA TGCAGCGTTATGGGACAGACAAGAGAGGCCCAGTACTTC.